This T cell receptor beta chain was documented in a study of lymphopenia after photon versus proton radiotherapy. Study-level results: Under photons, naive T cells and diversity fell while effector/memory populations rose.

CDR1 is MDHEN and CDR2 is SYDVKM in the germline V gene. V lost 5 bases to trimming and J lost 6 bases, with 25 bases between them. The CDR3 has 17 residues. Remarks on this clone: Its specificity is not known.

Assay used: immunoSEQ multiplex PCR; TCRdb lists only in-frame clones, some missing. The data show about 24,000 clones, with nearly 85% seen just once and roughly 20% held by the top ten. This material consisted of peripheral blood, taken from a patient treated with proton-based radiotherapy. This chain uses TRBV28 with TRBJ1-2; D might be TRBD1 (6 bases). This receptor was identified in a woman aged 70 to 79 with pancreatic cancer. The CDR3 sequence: CASSPGGGAGLSHGYTF. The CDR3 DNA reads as TGTGCCAGCAGTCCTGGGGGGGGCGCGGGGTTGAGTCATGGCTACACCTTC.